This TCR beta chain was captured in a study of radiation and T cells in renal cell carcinoma (dated by TCRdb to the early 2020s). Notes on the research overall: The samples were drawn from a clinical trial, where primary renal cell carcinomas were treated with 15 Gy of stereotactic body radiation therapy and then removed by nephrectomy 4 weeks afterward. A total of about 3.8 million unique CDR3 nucleotide sequences, encoding 2.7 million or so unique CDR3 amino acid sequences, were found across all 50 or so samples. In total, about 53 samples, comprising some 25 tumors and roughly 27 peripheral blood samples, were subjected to TCR beta sequencing.

Note on this clone: What antigen it recognizes has not been identified. Within one base of it there is no much larger clone, and no base qualities were kept.

Study-level results and caveats: Because pretreatment tumor biopsies were not available, the baseline intratumoral presence of clonotypes could not be determined. Dynamics of the blood repertoire were not tracked past 4 weeks after treatment. In blood, the top tumor clonotypes increased from baseline to 2 weeks after radiation and then shrank by 4 weeks, which suggests a temporary expansion of tumor-resident clones. Because the trial had a single-armed design, the trial could not examine how radiation dose or scheduling affected the TCR repertoire.

Following the manufacturer's recommendations, the immunoSEQ kit was used to generate TCR beta libraries from genomic DNA. To prepare the libraries, a first multiplex PCR with proprietary primers was run, followed by a second PCR that added unique barcodes, and a bead cleanup was done after each round. A positive control reaction and a negative control reaction, both provided in the kit, were run with every batch of samples. The final libraries were assessed on an Agilent 4200 TapeStation D1000 ScreenTape, pooled by volume, and quantified by qPCR. Sequencing ran on an Illumina NextSeq500 with a MidOutput 150-cycle cartridge, using 156 Read1 and 15 Index1 cycles with kit custom primers. The pooled library was loaded at 0.9 to 1 pM with a roughly 22% PhiX control spike-in. The original pipeline was this. The vendor-processed data were analyzed in R, and a clonotype was defined as all T cells that share the same CDR3 nucleotide sequence. In the clone abundance analyses, frequencies were normalized to the 10,000 most abundant clones in each sample. Public T cell clones, which averaged fewer than five per sample, were excluded before analysis. Tumor-enriched and baseline blood-enriched clonotypes were defined by at least a 32-fold difference in abundance between compartments. Clonotypes expanded or contracted between blood time points were identified with a beta-binomial differential abundance model. Similarity between tumor and blood repertoires was quantified using the Baroni-Urbani and Buser coefficient, and groups were compared with two-tailed Wilcoxon tests in R. This is the immuneACCESS table as TCRdb keeps it, with only in-frame sequences that have V and J called. A part of the clones is gone; compared with another copy, unresolved V genes explain less than half, and the rest is unexplained. D and trimming were read from the DNA, whereas the V and J calls and clone size are those reported in that table. The sample table contains some 100,000 clones; only one count was recorded for 70% to 85% of them. The ten largest make up 6% to 7% of the sample.

The time point label on this specimen signifies: baseline pretreatment blood. What this sample's treatment or condition label stands for: 15 Gy SBRT to primary tumor, nephrectomy 4 weeks later. To follow tumor-enriched clonotypes, peripheral blood was collected serially from radiation-treated patients at baseline and again at 2 weeks and 4 weeks after SBRT. Every patient's renal cell carcinoma showed clear cell pathology. Genomic DNA for TCR sequencing was prepared using the QIAamp DNA Blood Mini Kit (Qiagen). Only samples passing all quality control checks were included in the analyses. The germline ends are 22 bases apart after V is trimmed by 7 bases and J by 4 bases. CDR3 length: 15 amino acids, cysteine to phenylalanine. The sequence is cut down to CDR3 DNA, 45 bases in frame from base 1. CDR1 and CDR2, looked up from the germline V gene, are SQVTM and ANQGSEA.

This sequence originates from a man in his 60s with renal cell carcinoma. The sequenced sample was blood, obtained from a patient whose treatment included radiotherapy and nephrectomy. In this chain, TRBV29-1 is recombined with TRBJ2-5; TRBD2 is a weak D gene call, 7 bases matching. The nucleotides are TGCAGCGCGGCGGGGGCGGAGGGAGCAGGAGAGACCCAGTACTTC. It translates to CSAAGAEGAGETQYF.